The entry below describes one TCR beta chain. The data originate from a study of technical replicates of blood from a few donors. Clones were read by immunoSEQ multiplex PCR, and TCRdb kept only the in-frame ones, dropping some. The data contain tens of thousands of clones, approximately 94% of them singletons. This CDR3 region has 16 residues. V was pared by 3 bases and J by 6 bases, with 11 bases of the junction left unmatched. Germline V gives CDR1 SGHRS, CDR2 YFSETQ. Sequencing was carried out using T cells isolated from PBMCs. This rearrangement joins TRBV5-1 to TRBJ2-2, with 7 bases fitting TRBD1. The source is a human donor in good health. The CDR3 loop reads CASSYRDREFPGELFF. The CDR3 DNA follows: TGCGCCAGCAGCTACAGAGACAGGGAATTTCCCGGGGAGCTGTTTTTT.